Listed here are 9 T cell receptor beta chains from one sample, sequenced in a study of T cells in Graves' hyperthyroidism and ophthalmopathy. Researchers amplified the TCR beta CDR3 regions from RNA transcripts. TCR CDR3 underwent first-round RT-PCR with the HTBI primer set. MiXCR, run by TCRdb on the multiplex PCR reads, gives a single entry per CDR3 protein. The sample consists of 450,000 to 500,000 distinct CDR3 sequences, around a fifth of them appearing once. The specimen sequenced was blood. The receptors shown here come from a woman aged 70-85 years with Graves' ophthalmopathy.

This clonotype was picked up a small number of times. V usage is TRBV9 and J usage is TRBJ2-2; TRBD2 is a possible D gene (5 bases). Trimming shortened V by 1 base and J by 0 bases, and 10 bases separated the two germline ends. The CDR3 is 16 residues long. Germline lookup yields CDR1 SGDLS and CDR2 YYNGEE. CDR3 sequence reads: CASSVSPAANTGELFF. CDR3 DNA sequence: TGTGCCAGCAGCGTAAGCCCAGCGGCGAACACCGGGGAGCTGTTTTTT.

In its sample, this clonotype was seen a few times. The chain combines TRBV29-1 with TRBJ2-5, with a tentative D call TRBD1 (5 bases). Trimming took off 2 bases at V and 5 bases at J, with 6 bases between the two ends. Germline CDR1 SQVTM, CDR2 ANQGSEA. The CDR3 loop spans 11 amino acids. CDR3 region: CSVERGETQYF. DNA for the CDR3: TGCAGCGTTGAAAGGGGCGAGACCCAGTACTTC.

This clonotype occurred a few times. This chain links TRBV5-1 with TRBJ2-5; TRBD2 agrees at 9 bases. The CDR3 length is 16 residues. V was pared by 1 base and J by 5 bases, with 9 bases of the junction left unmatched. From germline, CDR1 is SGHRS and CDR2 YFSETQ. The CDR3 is CASSLSLAGIGETQYF. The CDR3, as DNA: TGCGCCAGCAGCTTGAGTCTAGCGGGAATAGGCGAGACCCAGTACTTC.

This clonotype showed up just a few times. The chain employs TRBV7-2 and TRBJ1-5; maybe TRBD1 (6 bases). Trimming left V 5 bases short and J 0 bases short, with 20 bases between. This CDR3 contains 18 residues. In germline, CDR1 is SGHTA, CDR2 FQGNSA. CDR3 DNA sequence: TGTGCCAGCAGCGAACACTTCGTTTGGACAGATAGCAATCAGCCCCAGCATTTT. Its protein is CASSEHFVWTDSNQPQHF.

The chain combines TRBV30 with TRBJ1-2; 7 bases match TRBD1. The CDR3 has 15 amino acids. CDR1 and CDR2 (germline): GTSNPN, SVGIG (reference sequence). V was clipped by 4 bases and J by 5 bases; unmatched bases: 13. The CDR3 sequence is CAWKLKPGTDYGYTF. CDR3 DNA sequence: TGTGCCTGGAAACTAAAACCCGGGACAGATTATGGCTACACCTTC.

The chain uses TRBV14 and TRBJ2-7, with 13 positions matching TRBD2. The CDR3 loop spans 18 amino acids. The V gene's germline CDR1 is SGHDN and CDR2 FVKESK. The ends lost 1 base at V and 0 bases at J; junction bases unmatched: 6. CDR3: CASSQGLAGGAISYEQYF. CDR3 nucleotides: TGTGCCAGCAGCCAAGGACTAGCGGGAGGCGCGATCTCCTACGAGCAGTACTTC.

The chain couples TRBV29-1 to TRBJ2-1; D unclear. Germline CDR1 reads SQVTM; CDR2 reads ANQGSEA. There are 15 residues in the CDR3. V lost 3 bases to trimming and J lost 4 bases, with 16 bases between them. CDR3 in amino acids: CSVELFTVFYNEQFF. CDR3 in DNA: TGCAGCGTTGAGTTGTTTACAGTCTTTTACAATGAGCAGTTCTTC.

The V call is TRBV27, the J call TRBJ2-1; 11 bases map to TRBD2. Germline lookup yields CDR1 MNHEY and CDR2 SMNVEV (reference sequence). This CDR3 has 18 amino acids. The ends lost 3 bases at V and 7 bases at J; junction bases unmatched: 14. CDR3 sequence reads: CASSFRLAGGGVLNEQFF. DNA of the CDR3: TGTGCCAGCAGTTTCCGTCTAGCGGGAGGAGGTGTCTTGAATGAGCAGTTCTTC.

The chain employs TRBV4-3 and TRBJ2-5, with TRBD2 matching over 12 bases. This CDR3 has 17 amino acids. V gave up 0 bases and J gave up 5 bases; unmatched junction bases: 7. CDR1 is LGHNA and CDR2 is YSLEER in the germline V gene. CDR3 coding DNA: TGCGCCAGCAGCCAAGATAGGAGACTAGCGGGAGATGAGACCCAGTACTTC. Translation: CASSQDRRLAGDETQYF.